Here is one T cell receptor beta chain with its context. These data are taken from a study of blood T cell repertoires in COVID-19. Study as a whole: Samples representing acute and convalescent COVID-19 were sourced from the United States, Italy and Spain.

Original data processing: Reference gene primers were amplified, and this amplification served to estimate nucleated cell counts. Some clones are missing from TCRdb's copy, which holds only in-frame ones; the method was immunoSEQ multiplex PCR. V, J and clone size derive from that table, while D and trimming were established from the DNA sequence. Here the sample spans more than 85,000 clones, 85% being singletons. This TCR was sampled from a man older than 75 with acute or convalescent COVID-19. The sample taken for sequencing was peripheral blood.

The CDR3 sequence: CASSQEGSSTYNEQFF. In nucleotides, the CDR3 is TGCGCCAGCAGCCAAGAAGGGTCTAGCACCTACAATGAGCAGTTCTTC. The V gene is TRBV4-3, the J gene TRBJ2-1; perhaps TRBD2 as D (5 bases). Trimming took off 0 bases at V and 2 bases at J, with 11 bases between the two ends. This CDR3 has 16 amino acids. Germline V CDR1 and CDR2: LGHNA, YSLEER.